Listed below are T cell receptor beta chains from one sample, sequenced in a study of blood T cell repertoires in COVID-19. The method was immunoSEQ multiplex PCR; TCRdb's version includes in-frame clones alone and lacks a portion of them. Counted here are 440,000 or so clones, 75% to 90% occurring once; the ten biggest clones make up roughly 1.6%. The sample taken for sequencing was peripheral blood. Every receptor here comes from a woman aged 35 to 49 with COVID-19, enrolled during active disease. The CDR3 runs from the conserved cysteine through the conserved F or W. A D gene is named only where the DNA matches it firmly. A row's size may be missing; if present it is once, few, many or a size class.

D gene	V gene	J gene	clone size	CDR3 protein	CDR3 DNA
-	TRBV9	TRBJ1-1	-	CASSVVTQGSEAFF	TGTGCCAGCAGCGTAGTGACGCAGGGCTCTGAAGCTTTCTTT
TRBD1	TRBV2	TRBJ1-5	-	CASDRGGQPQHF	TGTGCCAGCGACAGGGGCGGTCAGCCCCAGCATTTT
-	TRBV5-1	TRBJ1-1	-	CASSLRRDGSNTEAFF	TGCGCCAGCAGCTTAAGGAGGGACGGGAGCAACACTGAAGCTTTCTTT
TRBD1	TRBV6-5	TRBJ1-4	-	CASRAGTGDEKLFF	TGTGCCAGCAGGGCCGGGACAGGGGACGAAAAACTGTTTTTT
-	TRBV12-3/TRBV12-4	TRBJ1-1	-	CASSRTRNTEAFF	TGTGCCAGCAGTCGGACACGGAACACTGAAGCTTTCTTT
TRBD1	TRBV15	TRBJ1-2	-	CATSVRQGAPGGYTF	TGTGCCACCAGCGTGCGCCAGGGGGCACCTGGTGGCTACACCTTC
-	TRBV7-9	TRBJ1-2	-	CASSSSSRRGHDYGYTF	TGTGCCAGCAGCTCCAGTTCACGGCGGGGCCATGACTATGGCTACACCTTC
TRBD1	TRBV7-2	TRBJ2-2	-	CASSLNAGTENTGELFF	TGTGCCAGCAGCTTAAACGCCGGGACAGAGAACACCGGGGAGCTGTTTTTT
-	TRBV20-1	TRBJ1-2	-	CSAVPLEGYTF	TGCAGTGCTGTCCCCCTTGAGGGCTACACCTTC
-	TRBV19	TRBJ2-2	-	CASIGGYTGELFF	TGTGCCAGTATAGGCGGATACACCGGGGAGCTGTTTTTT
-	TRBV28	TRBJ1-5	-	CASSLTGYSNQPQHF	TGTGCCAGCAGTCTGACAGGCTATAGCAATCAGCCCCAGCATTTT
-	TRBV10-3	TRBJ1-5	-	CAISETGNNQPQHF	TGTGCCATCAGCGAAACAGGGAACAATCAGCCCCAGCATTTT
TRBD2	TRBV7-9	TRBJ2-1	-	CASSPRQGLAYNEQFF	TGTGCCAGCAGCCCCCGCCAGGGACTAGCGTACAATGAGCAGTTCTTC
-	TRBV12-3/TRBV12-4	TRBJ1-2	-	CASSFYEDYGYTF	TGTGCCAGCAGTTTTTATGAGGACTATGGCTACACCTTC
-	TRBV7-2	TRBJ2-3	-	CASSLPRGDWGTDTQYF	TGTGCCAGCAGCCTACCCCGCGGGGATTGGGGCACAGATACGCAGTATTTT
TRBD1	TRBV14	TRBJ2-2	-	CASSHLTGTERSGELFF	TGTGCCAGCAGCCATCTAACCGGGACAGAACGAAGCGGGGAGCTGTTTTTT
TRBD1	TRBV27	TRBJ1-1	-	CASSAVGQGFTEAFF	TGTGCCAGCAGTGCCGTCGGACAGGGGTTCACTGAAGCTTTCTTT
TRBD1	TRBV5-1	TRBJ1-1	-	CASSLRSRGRNTEAFF	TGCGCCAGCAGCTTGAGATCAAGGGGGCGGAACACTGAAGCTTTCTTT
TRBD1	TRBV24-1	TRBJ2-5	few	CATSDWAVDRGKETQYF	TGTGCCACCAGTGATTGGGCGGTCGACAGGGGGAAGGAGACCCAGTACTTC
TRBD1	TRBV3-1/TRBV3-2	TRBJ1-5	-	CASSQGDRGRQPQHF	TGTGCCAGCAGCCAAGGGGACAGGGGGCGTCAGCCCCAGCATTTT
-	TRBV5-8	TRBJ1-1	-	CASSLDRANTEAFF	TGTGCCAGCAGCTTGGACAGGGCGAACACTGAAGCTTTCTTT
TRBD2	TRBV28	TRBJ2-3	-	CASHYGGGADTQYF	TGTGCCAGCCATTACGGCGGGGGGGCAGATACGCAGTATTTT
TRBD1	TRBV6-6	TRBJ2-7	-	CASSRPGQGAHEQYF	TGTGCCAGCAGTCGCCCAGGACAGGGGGCGCACGAGCAGTACTTC
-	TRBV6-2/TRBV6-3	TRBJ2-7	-	CASSHPGGFYEQYF	TGTGCCAGCAGCCACCCGGGCGGGTTCTACGAGCAGTACTTC
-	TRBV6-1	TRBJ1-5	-	CASSEAAGPQHF	TGTGCCAGCAGTGAAGCGGCGGGGCCCCAGCATTTT
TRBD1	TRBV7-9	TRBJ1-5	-	CASSQDRTQPQHF	TGTGCCAGCAGCCAGGACAGGACTCAGCCCCAGCATTTT
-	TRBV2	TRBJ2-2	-	CASSDAAPGELFF	TGTGCCAGCAGTGACGCGGCTCCCGGGGAGCTGTTTTTT
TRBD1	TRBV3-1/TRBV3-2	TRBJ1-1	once	CASSLGTGVDTEAFF	TGTGCCAGCAGCCTCGGGACAGGGGTTGACACTGAAGCTTTCTTT
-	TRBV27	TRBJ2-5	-	CASSLAGETQYF	TGTGCCAGCAGTTTAGCAGGGGAGACCCAGTACTTC
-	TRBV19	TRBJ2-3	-	CASSAGTDTQYF	TGTGCCAGTAGCGCAGGCACAGATACGCAGTATTTT
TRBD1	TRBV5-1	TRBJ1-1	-	CASSLAYQGAWKNTEAFF	TGCGCCAGCAGCTTGGCCTATCAGGGGGCTTGGAAGAACACTGAAGCTTTCTTT
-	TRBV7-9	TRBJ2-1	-	CASSEAGSSYNEQFF	TGTGCCAGCAGCGAGGCGGGGAGCTCCTACAATGAGCAGTTCTTC
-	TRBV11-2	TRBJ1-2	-	CASSPTDRTGYGYTF	TGTGCCAGCAGCCCCACGGATCGTACGGGGTATGGCTACACCTTC
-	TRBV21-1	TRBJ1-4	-	CASSKKQGAFLGEKLFF	TGTGCCAGCAGCAAGAAGCAGGGGGCGTTTTTGGGTGAAAAACTGTTTTTT
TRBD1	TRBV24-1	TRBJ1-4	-	CATSDAGQGSGKLFF	TGTGCCACCAGTGACGCGGGACAGGGAAGTGGAAAACTGTTTTTT
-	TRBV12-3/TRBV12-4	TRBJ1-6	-	CASSRQFSPLHF	TGTGCCAGCAGTAGACAGTTTTCACCCCTCCACTTT
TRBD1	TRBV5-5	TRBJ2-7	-	CASTSSLGQDSYEQYF	TGTGCCAGCACGTCCTCTCTCGGACAGGACTCCTACGAGCAGTACTTC
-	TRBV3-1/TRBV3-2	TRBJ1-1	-	CASRLGLEAFF	TGTGCCAGCAGGCTTGGACTGGAAGCTTTCTTT
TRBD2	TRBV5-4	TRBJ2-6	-	CASSPRGGQGANVLTF	TGTGCCAGCAGCCCTCGGGGGGGGCAGGGGGCCAACGTCCTGACTTTC
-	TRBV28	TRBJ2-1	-	CASSGEGRGDNEQFF	TGTGCCAGCAGCGGAGAGGGTAGAGGCGACAATGAGCAGTTCTTC
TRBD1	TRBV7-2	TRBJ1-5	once	CASSVPGTGITRNQPQHF	TGTGCCAGCAGCGTCCCCGGGACAGGGATTACGCGCAATCAGCCCCAGCATTTT
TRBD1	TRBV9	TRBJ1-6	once	CASSVEDRGYGTFNSPLHF	TGTGCCAGCAGCGTAGAGGACAGGGGCTATGGGACATTTAATTCACCCCTCCACTTT
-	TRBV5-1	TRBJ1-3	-	CASSLRGISGNTIYF	TGCGCCAGCAGCTTGCGGGGGATCTCTGGAAACACCATATATTTT
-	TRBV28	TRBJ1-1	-	CASSPLVGQLNTEAFF	TGTGCCAGCAGTCCTCTGGTCGGACAGTTGAACACTGAAGCTTTCTTT
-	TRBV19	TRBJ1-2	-	CASSGPAGWNYGYTF	TGTGCCAGTAGTGGACCGGCGGGGTGGAACTATGGCTACACCTTC
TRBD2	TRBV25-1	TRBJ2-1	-	CASRRTSGSYNEQFF	TGTGCCAGCAGACGGACTAGCGGCTCCTACAATGAGCAGTTCTTC
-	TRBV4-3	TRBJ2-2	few	CASSQERLGHLNTGELFF	TGCGCCAGCAGCCAAGAGCGCTTGGGACACCTGAACACCGGGGAGCTGTTTTTT
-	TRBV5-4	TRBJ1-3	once	CASSLGHSISGNTIYF	TGTGCCAGCAGCTTGGGACACTCGATCTCTGGAAACACCATATATTTT
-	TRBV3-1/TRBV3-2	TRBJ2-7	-	CASSQDFRRIALGYF	TGTGCCAGCAGCCAAGACTTCCGGCGGATAGCTTTAGGTTACTTC
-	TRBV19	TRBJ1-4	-	CASRSTGTNEKLFF	TGTGCCAGTAGGTCCACAGGGACTAATGAAAAACTGTTTTTT
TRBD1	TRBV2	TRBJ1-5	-	CASSARTGYDQPQHF	TGTGCCAGCAGTGCCAGGACAGGGTACGATCAGCCCCAGCATTTT
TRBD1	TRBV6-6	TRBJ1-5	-	CASSYSGQGNQPQHF	TGTGCCAGCAGTTACTCCGGACAGGGAAATCAGCCCCAGCATTTT
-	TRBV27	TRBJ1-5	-	CASSFGENQPQHF	TGTGCCAGCAGTTTTGGGGAGAATCAGCCCCAGCATTTT
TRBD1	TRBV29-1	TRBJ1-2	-	CSVDRDDYGYTF	TGCAGCGTCGACAGGGATGACTATGGCTACACCTTC
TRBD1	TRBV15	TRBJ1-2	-	CATSRGQGAWYGYTF	TGTGCCACCAGCAGGGGACAGGGGGCTTGGTATGGCTACACCTTC